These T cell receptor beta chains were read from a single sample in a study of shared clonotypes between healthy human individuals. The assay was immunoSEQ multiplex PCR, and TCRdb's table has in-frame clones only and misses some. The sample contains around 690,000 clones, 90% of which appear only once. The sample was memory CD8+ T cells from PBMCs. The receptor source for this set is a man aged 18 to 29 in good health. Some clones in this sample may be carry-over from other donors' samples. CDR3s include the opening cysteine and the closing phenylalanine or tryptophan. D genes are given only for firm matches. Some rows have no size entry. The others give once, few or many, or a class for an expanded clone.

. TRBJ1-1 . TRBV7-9 CASSFGGQLEAFF TGTGCCAGCAGCTTCGGAGGGCAGCTTGAAGCTTTCTTT
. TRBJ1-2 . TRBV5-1 CASSLTENYGYTF TGCGCCAGCAGCTTGACAGAGAACTATGGCTACACCTTC
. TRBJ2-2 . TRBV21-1 CASSARQTGELFF TGTGCCAGCAGCGCCCGACAGACTGGGGAGCTGTTTTTT
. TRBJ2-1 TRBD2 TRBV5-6 CASTPRSGGRAVNEQFF TGTGCCAGCACCCCCCGGTCGGGCGGGAGGGCCGTCAATGAGCAGTTCTTC
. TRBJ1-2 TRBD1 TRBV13 CASSPRDRGTNYGYTF TGTGCCAGCAGCCCGCGGGACAGGGGGACCAACTATGGCTACACCTTC
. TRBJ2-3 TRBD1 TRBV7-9 CASTTRDRTSTDTQYF TGTGCCAGCACAACGAGGGACAGGACTTCCACAGATACGCAGTATTTT
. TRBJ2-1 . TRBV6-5 CASSYSAGFYNEQFF TGTGCCAGCAGTTACTCTGCAGGGTTCTACAATGAGCAGTTCTTC
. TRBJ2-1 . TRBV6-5 CASSYDLGGNEQFF TGTGCCAGCAGTTACGACCTAGGGGGAAATGAGCAGTTCTTC
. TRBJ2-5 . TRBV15 CATSIRAQETQYF TGTGCCACCAGCATCCGAGCCCAAGAGACCCAGTACTTC
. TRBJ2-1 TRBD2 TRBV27 CASSPSGRRSYNEQFF TGTGCCAGCAGTCCTAGCGGGAGACGCTCCTACAATGAGCAGTTCTTC
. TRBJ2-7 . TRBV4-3 CASSQDGPRPSYEQYF TGCGCCAGCAGCCAAGATGGGCCCAGGCCTTCCTACGAGCAGTACTTC
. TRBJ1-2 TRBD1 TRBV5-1 CASSLVLDRGWSGYTF TGCGCCAGCAGCTTGGTTTTGGACAGGGGATGGAGTGGCTACACCTTC
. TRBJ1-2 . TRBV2 CASTESPALINYGYTF TGTGCCAGCACCGAATCCCCAGCGTTAATCAACTATGGCTACACCTTC
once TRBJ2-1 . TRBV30 CAWSLLRYNEQFF TGTGCCTGGAGTTTACTTCGTTACAATGAGCAGTTCTTC
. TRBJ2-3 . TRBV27 CASSLYLDSVVDTQYF TGTGCCAGCAGTTTATACTTGGATAGTGTTGTGGATACGCAGTATTTT
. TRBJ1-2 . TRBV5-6 CASSLVGNRKNNYGYTF TGTGCCAGCAGCTTGGTGGGGAACAGGAAGAATAACTATGGCTACACCTTC
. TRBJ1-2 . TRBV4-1 CASRGGAYGYTF TGCGCCAGCAGGGGAGGGGCCTATGGCTACACCTTC
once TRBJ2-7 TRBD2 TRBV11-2 CASSPGGYYEQYF TGTGCCAGCAGCCCGGGGGGGTACTACGAGCAGTACTTC
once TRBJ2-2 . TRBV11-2 CASSFPRTGNTGELFF TGTGCCAGCAGCTTCCCCAGGACTGGCAACACCGGGGAGCTGTTTTTT
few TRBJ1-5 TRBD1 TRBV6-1 CASSGTGINQPQHF TGTGCCAGCAGTGGGACAGGGATAAATCAGCCCCAGCATTTT
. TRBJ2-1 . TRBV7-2 CASSSRRDPSSYNEQFF TGTGCCAGCAGCTCCCGCCGGGACCCTAGCTCCTACAATGAGCAGTTCTTC
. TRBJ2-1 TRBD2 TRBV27 CASRGLAGGHEQFF TGTGCCAGCCGTGGACTAGCGGGAGGCCATGAGCAGTTCTTC
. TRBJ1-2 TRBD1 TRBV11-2 CASRRAGQGAGYTF TGTGCCAGCAGACGAGCGGGACAGGGAGCTGGCTACACCTTC
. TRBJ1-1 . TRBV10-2 CASSEWGNTEAFF TGCGCCAGCAGTGAGTGGGGGAACACTGAAGCTTTCTTT
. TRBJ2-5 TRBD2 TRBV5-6 CASSLGSSGMSVYF TGTGCCAGCAGCTTGGGGTCTAGCGGGATGTCTGTGTACTTC
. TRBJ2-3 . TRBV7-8 CASSLTSYLTDTQYF TGTGCCAGCAGTTTGACTAGTTATTTGACAGATACGCAGTATTTT
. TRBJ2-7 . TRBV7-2 CASSPSEGGVTHEQYF TGTGCCAGCAGCCCCTCGGAGGGGGGAGTAACCCACGAGCAGTACTTC
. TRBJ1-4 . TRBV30 CAWSEYGGPNEKLFF TGTGCCTGGAGCGAATACGGGGGGCCTAATGAAAAACTGTTTTTT
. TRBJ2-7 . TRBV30 CALEGGSGLSYEQYF TGTGCCCTCGAGGGGGGTAGCGGCCTCTCCTACGAGCAGTACTTC
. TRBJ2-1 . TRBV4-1 CASSQVWTVGDEQFF TGCGCCAGCAGCCAAGTTTGGACAGTGGGCGATGAGCAGTTCTTC
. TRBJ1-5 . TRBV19 CASSIGGRDQPQHF TGTGCCAGTAGTATCGGAGGGAGGGATCAGCCCCAGCATTTT
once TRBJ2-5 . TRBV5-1 CASSLVGKNWETQYF TGCGCCAGCAGCTTGGTTGGCAAAAATTGGGAGACCCAGTACTTC
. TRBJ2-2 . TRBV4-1 CASSQDHQGPGELFF TGCGCCAGCAGCCAAGATCATCAGGGGCCCGGGGAGCTGTTTTTT
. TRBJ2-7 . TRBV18 CASSPEQGTYEQYF TGTGCCAGCTCACCAGAGCAGGGGACCTACGAGCAGTACTTC
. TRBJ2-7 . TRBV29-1 CSVLTTAYEQYF TGCAGCGTCCTGACTACGGCCTACGAGCAGTACTTC
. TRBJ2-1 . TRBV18 CASSPTALGPHNEQFF TGTGCCAGCTCACCTACGGCCCTAGGCCCCCACAATGAGCAGTTCTTC
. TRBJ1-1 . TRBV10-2 CASSESVRGRNTEAFF TGCGCCAGCAGTGAGTCTGTCAGGGGAAGGAACACTGAAGCTTTCTTT
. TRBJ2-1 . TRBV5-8 CASSPPDNEQFF TGTGCCAGCAGCCCACCCGACAATGAGCAGTTCTTC
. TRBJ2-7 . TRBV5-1 CASSLGAAQAGYEQYF TGCGCCAGCAGCTTGGGAGCGGCACAAGCGGGTTACGAGCAGTACTTC
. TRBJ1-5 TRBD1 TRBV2 CASSSFTGGEPQHF TGTGCCAGCAGTTCGTTTACAGGGGGAGAGCCCCAGCATTTT
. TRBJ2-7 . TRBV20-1 CSAEQGYEQYF TGCAGTGCTGAACAGGGTTACGAGCAGTACTTC
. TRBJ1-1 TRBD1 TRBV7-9 CASSPLREGANTEAFF TGTGCCAGCAGCCCACTGAGGGAGGGGGCAAACACTGAAGCTTTCTTT
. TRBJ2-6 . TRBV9 CASSVQRNPSGANVLTF TGTGCCAGCAGCGTACAGCGGAACCCCTCTGGGGCCAACGTCCTGACTTTC
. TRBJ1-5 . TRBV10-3 CAISEGQNRPQHF TGTGCCATCAGTGAGGGACAGAATCGGCCCCAGCATTTT
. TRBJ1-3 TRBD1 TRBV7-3 CASTRGRTGTDTIYF TGTGCCAGCACCAGAGGTCGGACAGGGACGGACACCATATATTTT
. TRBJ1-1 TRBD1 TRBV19 CASREDRGGTEAFF TGTGCCAGTAGGGAAGACAGGGGGGGCACTGAAGCTTTCTTT
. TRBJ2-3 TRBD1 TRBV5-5 CASSLEGQQKTDTQYF TGTGCCAGCAGCTTGGAGGGACAGCAAAAGACAGATACGCAGTATTTT
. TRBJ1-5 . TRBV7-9 CASSSDRQLGNQPQHF TGTGCCAGCAGCTCCGACAGACAGCTGGGCAATCAGCCCCAGCATTTT
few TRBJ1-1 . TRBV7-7 CASSLIRQPNTEAFF TGTGCCAGCAGCTTAATTAGGCAACCGAACACTGAAGCTTTCTTT
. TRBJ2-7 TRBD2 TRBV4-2 CASSQEGASGAFYEQYF TGTGCCAGCAGCCAAGAAGGGGCTAGCGGGGCTTTCTACGAGCAGTACTTC